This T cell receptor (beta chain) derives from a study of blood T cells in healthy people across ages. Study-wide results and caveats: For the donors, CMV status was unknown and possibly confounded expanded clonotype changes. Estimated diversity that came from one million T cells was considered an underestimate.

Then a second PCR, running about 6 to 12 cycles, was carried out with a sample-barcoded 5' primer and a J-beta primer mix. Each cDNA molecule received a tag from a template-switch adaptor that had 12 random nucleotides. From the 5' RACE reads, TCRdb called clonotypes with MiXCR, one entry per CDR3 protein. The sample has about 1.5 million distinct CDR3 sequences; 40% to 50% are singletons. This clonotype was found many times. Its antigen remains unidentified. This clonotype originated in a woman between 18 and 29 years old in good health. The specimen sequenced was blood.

Written as DNA, the CDR3 is TGTGCCAGCAGGGCGACAGGGGACGAGCAGTACTTC. Protein: CASRATGDEQYF. The rearrangement uses TRBV12-3 or TRBV12-4 and TRBJ2-7; 8 bases fit TRBD1. The CDR3 consists of 12 residues. J gave up 5 bases and V 6 bases, and 3 bases lay outside the gene matches.